One and the same sample provided the 10 T cell receptor beta chains below, sequenced in a study of cytomegalovirus exposure and HLA in healthy donors. Amplification used 60 Vbeta primers and 13 Jbeta primers. Here immunoSEQ multiplex PCR was the method, and the copy in TCRdb shows in-frame clones only, minus some. Of roughly 86,000 clones listed, 60% to 80% were seen once; the top ten hold roughly 5.5%. The sequencing sample was made of PBMCs. These receptor sequences come from a female donor in good health and CMV-seronegative.

V usage is TRBV2 and J usage is TRBJ1-5, with 7 bases that match TRBD1. The germline gives CDR1 SNHLY, CDR2 FYNNEI. V was pared by 5 bases and J by 7 bases, with 5 bases of the junction left unmatched. This CDR3 region has 13 residues. CDR3 sequence: CASSKSQGQPQHF. The DNA for the CDR3 is TGTGCCAGCAGTAAATCACAGGGGCAGCCCCAGCATTTT.

The CDR3 coding sequence is TGCAGTGCTAGATCTTTGGAGACCCAGTACTTC. Translated: CSARSLETQYF. V usage is TRBV20-1 and J usage is TRBJ2-5; D unclear. The germline gives CDR1 DFQATT, CDR2 SNEGSKA (reference sequence). The CDR3 contains 11 residues. The V end lost 2 bases, the J end lost 5 bases, and 6 bases lay between the germline ends.

This clone was detected a few times. The CDR3 spells CASSRTRDRRYEQYF. CDR3 DNA sequence: TGTGCCAGCAGTCGGACCCGGGACAGGAGATACGAGCAGTACTTC. The V and J genes are TRBV2 and TRBJ2-7; TRBD1 agrees at 8 bases. V trimming: 5 bases; J trimming: 4 bases; junction bases outside the gene matches: 10. Looked up from germline, CDR1 is SNHLY and CDR2 is FYNNEI. The CDR3 spans 15 residues.

The chain uses TRBV19 and TRBJ2-7; 7 positions match TRBD2. Germline V CDR1 and CDR2: LNHDA, SQIVND (reference sequence). Unmatched junction bases numbered 9, after V lost 8 bases and J lost 5 bases. CDR3 length: 13 residues. The CDR3 protein is CASSSGLVDEQYF. As DNA, the CDR3 is TGTGCCAGTTCTAGCGGCCTGGTGGACGAGCAGTACTTC.

CDR3 protein: CASIRTSGTGELFF. DNA for the CDR3: TGTGCCAGCATCCGGACTAGCGGCACCGGGGAGCTGTTTTTT. V and J are TRBV28 and TRBJ2-2; 10 bases agree with TRBD2. Germline CDR1 and CDR2: MDHEN and SYDVKM. The CDR3 is 14 amino acids. V gave up 7 bases and J gave up 4 bases; unmatched junction bases: 3. The variable domain in full, completed from reference TRBV28 and TRBJ2-2, reads DVKVTQSSRYLVKRTGEKVFLECVQDMDHENMFWYRQDPGLGLRLIYFSYDVKMKEKGDIPEGYSVSREKKERFSLILESASTNQTSMYLCASIRTSGTGELFFGEGSRLTVL.

This chain joins TRBV29-1 and TRBJ2-7; 7 bases line up with TRBD2. J was trimmed by 5 bases and V by 7 bases; bases with no gene match: 14. The CDR3 length is 14 residues. Germline CDR1 and CDR2: SQVTM and ANQGSEA. The CDR3: CSAGGTSLGDEQYF. CDR3 DNA: TGCAGCGCCGGGGGGACGTCGCTCGGGGACGAGCAGTACTTC.

V and J are TRBV7-8 and TRBJ1-1, with 7 bases aligning to TRBD1. The CDR3 contains 19 residues. The V gene end was trimmed by 4 bases and the J gene end by 0 bases; junction bases not matched to a gene: 17. The germline V gene encodes CDR1 SGHVS and CDR2 FQNEAQ. Here the CDR3 DNA reads TGTGCCAGCAGCTCAAGAAAAGACAGGGCACGAAGTGTGAACACTGAAGCTTTCTTT. This encodes CASSSRKDRARSVNTEAFF.

This clone was seen a single time. The rearrangement links TRBV5-1 to TRBJ2-1, with TRBD2 matching over 14 bases. Germline V CDR1 and CDR2: SGHRS, YFSETQ. This CDR3 contains 16 residues. The J segment lost 8 bases and the V segment lost 1 base, leaving 5 bases of the junction unmatched. The CDR3 sequence: CASSLLGLAGDDEQFF. The CDR3 DNA is TGCGCCAGCAGCTTGCTGGGACTAGCGGGAGATGATGAGCAGTTCTTC.

This chain joins TRBV6-4 and TRBJ2-1; D possibly corresponds to TRBD2 (6 bases). The germline gives CDR1 MRHNA, CDR2 SNTAGT. V shed 4 bases and J shed 5 bases, with 12 bases lying between them. The CDR3 sequence is 14 residues long. CDR3 in DNA: TGTGCCAGCAGTGTAGCTAGCGCGAACAATGAGCAGTTCTTC. It encodes CASSVASANNEQFF.

The chain employs TRBV29-1 and TRBJ1-2, with D perhaps TRBD1 (5 bases). The CDR3 is 12 amino acids. Germline CDR1 is SQVTM and CDR2 is ANQGSEA. The V and J ends lost 2 bases and 5 bases respectively, with 9 bases between them. CDR3 in DNA: TGCAGCGTTGAACAGGGAGGATATGGCTACACCTTC. Translated: CSVEQGGYGYTF.